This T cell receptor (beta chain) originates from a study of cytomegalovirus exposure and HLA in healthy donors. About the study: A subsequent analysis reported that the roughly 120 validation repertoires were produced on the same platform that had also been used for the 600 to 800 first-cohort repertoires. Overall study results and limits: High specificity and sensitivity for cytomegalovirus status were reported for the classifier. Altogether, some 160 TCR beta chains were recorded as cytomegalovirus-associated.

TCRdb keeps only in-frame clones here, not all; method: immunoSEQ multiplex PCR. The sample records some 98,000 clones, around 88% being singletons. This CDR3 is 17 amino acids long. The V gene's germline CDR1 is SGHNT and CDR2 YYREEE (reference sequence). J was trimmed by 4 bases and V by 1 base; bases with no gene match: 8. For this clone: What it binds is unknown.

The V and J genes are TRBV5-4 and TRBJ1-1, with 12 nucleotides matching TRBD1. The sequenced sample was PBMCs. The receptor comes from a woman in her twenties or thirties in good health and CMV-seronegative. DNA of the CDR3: TGTGCCAGCAGCTTGATAGGGACAGGGGGCGCGGGCACTGAAGCTTTCTTT. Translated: CASSLIGTGGAGTEAFF.